Listed here are 5 T cell receptor beta chains from one sample, sequenced in a study of T cell clonotyping in hematopoietic cell transplantation. Assay: immunoSEQ multiplex PCR; the TCRdb copy retains only in-frame clones and omits some. The data contain over 5,000 clones, approximately 70% of them singletons. The sample was PBMCs, taken 180 days after allogeneic stem cell transplant. These receptors originate from a male patient aged 45-60 years who had an allogeneic stem cell transplant from an unrelated donor, so the T cells may come from the graft donor. Some clones in this sample may be carry-over from other donors' samples.

In this sample, this clone turned up once. J is TRBJ1-1 and V is TRBV13, with TRBD1 matching over 7 bases. Germline values: CDR1 PRHDT, CDR2 FYEKMQ (reference sequence). There are 15 residues in the CDR3. V lost 5 bases, J lost 1 base, and 7 bases stayed unmatched. The CDR3 here is CASSVVRDRNTEAFF. CDR3 bases: TGTGCCAGCAGCGTGGTTCGGGACAGGAACACTGAAGCTTTCTTT.

The gene calls are TRBV6-5 and TRBJ2-2; 9 bases map to TRBD1. The germline V gene encodes CDR1 MNHEY and CDR2 SVGAGI. The CDR3 extends over 15 amino acids. V was pared by 1 base and J by 6 bases, with 3 bases of the junction left unmatched. CDR3 nucleotide sequence: TGTGCCAGCAGTTACTTAAGACAGGGGGCCGGGGAGCTGTTTTTT. It codes for CASSYLRQGAGELFF.

The genes are TRBV29-1 and TRBJ2-7; D perhaps matches TRBD2 (5 bases). Germline V gene lookup returns CDR1 SQVTM and CDR2 ANQGSEA. Deletions cut 4 bases from V and 2 bases from J, with 9 bases between. The length of the CDR3 is 12 residues. The CDR3 here is CSVGLEAYEQYF. CDR3 in DNA: TGCAGCGTTGGTTTGGAGGCCTACGAGCAGTACTTC.

The gene calls are TRBV10-3 and TRBJ2-1; possibly TRBD2 for D (6 bases). This CDR3 spans 14 amino acids. With 7 bases removed from V and 3 bases from J, the gap between germline ends came to 13 bases. Germline-derived CDR1 and CDR2 are ENHRY and SYGVKD. Here the CDR3 reads CAITPGGVYNEQFF. In DNA, the CDR3 is TGTGCCATCACCCCCGGCGGGGTCTACAATGAGCAGTTCTTC.

The CDR3 DNA sequence: TGTGCCAGTAGCCCCCTCCTCGGATCGGCCACTGAAGCTTTCTTT. This translates into CASSPLLGSATEAFF. The chain uses TRBV19 and TRBJ1-1; D is ambiguous. The germline V gene has CDR1 LNHDA and CDR2 SQIVND (reference sequence). This CDR3 is built from 15 residues. V shed 6 bases and J shed 4 bases, with 18 bases lying between them.